The 11 T cell receptor beta chains listed next were all sequenced from one sample in a study of human T cells and chemical hapten exposure. Time point reported: patch test 3, about 24 weeks after DPC sensitization. Noted treatment: therapeutic diphenylcyclopropenone sensitization with weekly scalp DPC. TCRdb reprocessed the RACE reads via MiXCR and lists one record per CDR3 protein. This table holds approximately 71,000 distinct CDR3 sequences, around 10% found once. Source: whole blood, taken in connection with sensitization to the hapten diphenylcyclopropenone (DPC). These receptors were obtained from a woman between 45 and 60 years old with alopecia areata. Some clones in this sample may be carry-over from other donors' samples.

There are many counts of this clonotype. V usage is TRBV20-1 and J usage is TRBJ2-4; 9 nucleotides agree with TRBD1. J gave up 1 base and V 6 bases, and 16 bases lay outside the gene matches. The CDR3 is 18 amino acids. Looked up from germline, CDR1 is DFQATT and CDR2 is SNEGSKA (reference sequence). The CDR3 bases are TGCAGTGCGGACCTGGACAGGGGAAGCGTTCGGGCCAAAAACATTCAGTACTTC. Translating gives CSADLDRGSVRAKNIQYF.

This clonotype was counted many times. V usage is TRBV7-9 and J usage is TRBJ2-7; no reliable D call. Looked up from germline, CDR1 is SEHNR and CDR2 is FQNEAQ (reference sequence). V dropped 0 bases and J dropped 1 base, with 7 bases sitting between them. The CDR3 runs to 14 residues. The CDR3 loop is CASSLALDSYEQYF. The CDR3 DNA is TGTGCCAGCAGCTTAGCTCTAGATTCCTACGAGCAGTACTTC.

This clonotype has only a few counts. The CDR3 coding sequence is TGTGCCAGCAGGCCCGGGACAGGGTTATTCACTGAAGCTTTCTTT. This gives the protein CASRPGTGLFTEAFF. The chain recombines TRBV28 with TRBJ1-1; 9 bases fit TRBD1. Per germline, CDR1 MDHEN and CDR2 SYDVKM. Trimming took 6 bases from V and 4 from J; bases not matched to a gene: 9. The CDR3 contains 15 residues.

In this sample, this clonotype turned up many times. This chain connects TRBV3-1 to TRBJ2-3; D is possibly TRBD1 or TRBD2 (5 bases each). This CDR3 has 13 residues. Germline V gene data show CDR1 as LGHDT and CDR2 as YNNKEL (reference sequence). Trimming removed 0 bases at V and 4 bases at J, with 5 bases between. The DNA of the CDR3 is TGTGCCAGCAGCCAAGAGGGGGCAGATACGCAGTATTTT. It codes for CASSQEGADTQYF.

This clonotype showed up many times. The rearrangement uses TRBV18 and TRBJ2-7; perhaps TRBD2 as D (5 bases). CDR1 is KGHSH, CDR2 LQKENI, per germline. This CDR3 comprises 18 residues. The V gene lost 3 bases and the J gene lost 0 bases, with 21 bases spanning the gap. CDR3 amino acids: CASSPSSPRGRYSYEQYF. CDR3 DNA: TGTGCCAGCTCACCCAGTTCCCCCAGAGGGCGATACTCCTACGAGCAGTACTTC.

The chain combines TRBV14 with TRBJ2-7; D gene uncertain. The CDR3 contains 13 residues. Trimming left V 1 base short and J 9 bases short, with 13 bases between. The germline V gene encodes CDR1 SGHDN and CDR2 FVKESK. The CDR3 is CASSQVGAPGQYF. CDR3 in DNA: TGTGCCAGCAGCCAAGTTGGCGCCCCGGGGCAGTACTTC.

This clonotype was observed at least ten times. This CDR3 is CASSSDRGQETQYF. In DNA form, the CDR3 reads TGCGCCAGCAGCTCAGACAGGGGCCAAGAGACCCAGTACTTC. V gene TRBV5-1 combines with J gene TRBJ2-5; 8 nucleotides line up with TRBD1. This CDR3 is 14 amino acids long. The ends lost 3 bases at V and 1 base at J; junction bases unmatched: 2. Looked up from germline, CDR1 is SGHRS and CDR2 is YFSETQ.

This chain joins TRBV18 and TRBJ2-5; tentative D call: TRBD2 (5 bases). CDR3 length equals 14 residues. Trimming removed 1 base from V and 1 base from J, with 7 bases in between. In germline, CDR1 is KGHSH, CDR2 LQKENI. This CDR3 is CASSPRGLQETQYF. The CDR3 DNA reads TGTGCCAGCTCACCACGAGGACTCCAAGAGACCCAGTACTTC.

This clonotype was seen many times. The J gene is TRBJ1-5, the V gene TRBV12-3 or TRBV12-4; a possible D gene is TRBD1 (5 bases). V lost 2 bases and J 5 bases, leaving 10 bases between the germline ends. The CDR3 is made up of 14 amino acids. In DNA, the CDR3 is TGTGCCAGCAGTTTAAAGGGGATGTATCAGCCCCAGCATTTT. Residues: CASSLKGMYQPQHF.

This clonotype was recorded many times. J is TRBJ2-7 and V is TRBV28; D is perhaps TRBD2 (7 bases). The CDR3 covers 15 residues. Trimming stripped 4 bases from V and 4 bases from J, with 17 bases between. CDR1 and CDR2 from the germline V gene are MDHEN and SYDVKM. The chain's CDR3 is CASSSGGGRAYEQYF. The CDR3 DNA sequence: TGTGCCAGCAGTTCGGGGGGCGGCCGCGCGTACGAGCAGTACTTC.

The rearrangement uses TRBV28 and TRBJ1-2; D might be TRBD1 (6 bases). The germline V and J ends were trimmed by 7 bases and 3 bases, with 9 bases remaining between them. This CDR3 has 12 residues. Germline-derived CDR1 and CDR2 are MDHEN and SYDVKM. CDR3 sequence: CASTRQDYGYTF. In DNA form, the CDR3 reads TGTGCCAGCACCCGACAGGACTATGGCTACACCTTC.